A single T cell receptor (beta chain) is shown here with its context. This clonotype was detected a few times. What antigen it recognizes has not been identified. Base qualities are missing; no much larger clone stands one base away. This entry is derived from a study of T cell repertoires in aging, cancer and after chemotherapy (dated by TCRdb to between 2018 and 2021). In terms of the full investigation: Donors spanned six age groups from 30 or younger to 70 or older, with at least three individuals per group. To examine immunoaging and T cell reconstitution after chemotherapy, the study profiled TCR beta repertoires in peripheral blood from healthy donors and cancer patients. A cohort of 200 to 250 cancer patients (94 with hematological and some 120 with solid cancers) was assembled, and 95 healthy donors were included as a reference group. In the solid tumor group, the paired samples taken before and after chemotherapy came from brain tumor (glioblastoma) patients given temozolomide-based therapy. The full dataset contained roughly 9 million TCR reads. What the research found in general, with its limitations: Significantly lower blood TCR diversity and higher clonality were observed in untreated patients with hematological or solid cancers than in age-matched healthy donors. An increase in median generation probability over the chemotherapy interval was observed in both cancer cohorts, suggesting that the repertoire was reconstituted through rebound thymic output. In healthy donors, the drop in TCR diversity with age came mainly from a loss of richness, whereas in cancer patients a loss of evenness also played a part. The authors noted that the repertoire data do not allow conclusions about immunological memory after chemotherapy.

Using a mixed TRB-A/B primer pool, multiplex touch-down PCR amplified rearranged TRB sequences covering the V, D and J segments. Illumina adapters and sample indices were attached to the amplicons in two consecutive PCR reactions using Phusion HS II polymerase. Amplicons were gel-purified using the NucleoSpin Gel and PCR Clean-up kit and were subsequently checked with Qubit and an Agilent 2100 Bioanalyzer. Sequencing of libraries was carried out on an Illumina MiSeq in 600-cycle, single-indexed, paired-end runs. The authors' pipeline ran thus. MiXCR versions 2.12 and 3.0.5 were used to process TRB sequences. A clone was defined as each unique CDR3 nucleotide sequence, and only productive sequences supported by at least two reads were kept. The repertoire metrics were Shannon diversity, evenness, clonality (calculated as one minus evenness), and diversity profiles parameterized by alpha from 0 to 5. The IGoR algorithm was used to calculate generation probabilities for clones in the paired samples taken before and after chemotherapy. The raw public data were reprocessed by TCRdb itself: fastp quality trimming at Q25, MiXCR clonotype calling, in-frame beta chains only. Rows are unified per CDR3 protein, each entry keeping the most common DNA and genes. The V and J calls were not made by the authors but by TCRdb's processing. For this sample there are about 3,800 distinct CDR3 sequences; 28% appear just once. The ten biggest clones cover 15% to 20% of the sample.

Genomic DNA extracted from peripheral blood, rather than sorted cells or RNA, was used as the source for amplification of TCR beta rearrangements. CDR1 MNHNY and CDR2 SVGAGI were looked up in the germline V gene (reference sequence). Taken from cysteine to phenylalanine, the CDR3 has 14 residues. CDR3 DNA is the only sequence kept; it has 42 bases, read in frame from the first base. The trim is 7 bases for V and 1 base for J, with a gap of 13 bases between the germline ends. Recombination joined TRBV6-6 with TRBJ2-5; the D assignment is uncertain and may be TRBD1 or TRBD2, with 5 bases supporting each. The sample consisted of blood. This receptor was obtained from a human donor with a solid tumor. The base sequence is TGTGCCAGCAAGCCTTGGGACGTCCAAGAGACCCAGTACTTC. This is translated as CASKPWDVQETQYF.